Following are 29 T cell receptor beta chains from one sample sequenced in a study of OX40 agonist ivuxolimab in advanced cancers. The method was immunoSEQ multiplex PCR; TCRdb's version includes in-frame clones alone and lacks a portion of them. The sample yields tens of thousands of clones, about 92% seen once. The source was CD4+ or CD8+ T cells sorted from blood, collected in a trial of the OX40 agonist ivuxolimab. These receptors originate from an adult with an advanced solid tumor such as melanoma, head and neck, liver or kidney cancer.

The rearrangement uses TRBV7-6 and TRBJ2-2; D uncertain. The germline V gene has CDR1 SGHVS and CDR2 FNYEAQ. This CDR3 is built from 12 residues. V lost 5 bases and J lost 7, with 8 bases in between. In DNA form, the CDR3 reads TGTGCCAGCAGCACAATTGGCGGGGAGCTGTTTTTT. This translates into CASSTIGGELFF. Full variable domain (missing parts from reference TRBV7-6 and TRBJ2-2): GAGVSQSPRYKVTKRGQDVALRCDPISGHVSLYWYRQALGQGPEFLTYFNYEAQQDKSGLPNDRFSAERPEGSISTLTIQRTEQRDSAMYRCASSTIGGELFFGEGSRLTVL.

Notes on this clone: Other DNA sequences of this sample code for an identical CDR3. CDR3 DNA sequence: TGTGCCAGCAGCTTAACGGGGGCCCGAGGGGGCCAAGAGACCCAGTACTTC. It yields the protein CASSLTGARGGQETQYF. J is TRBJ2-5 and V is TRBV7-3; a possible D gene is TRBD1 (6 bases). Germline lookup yields CDR1 SGHTA and CDR2 FQGTGA. The CDR3 extends over 17 amino acids. V was trimmed by 0 bases and J by 1 base, leaving 15 bases between them.

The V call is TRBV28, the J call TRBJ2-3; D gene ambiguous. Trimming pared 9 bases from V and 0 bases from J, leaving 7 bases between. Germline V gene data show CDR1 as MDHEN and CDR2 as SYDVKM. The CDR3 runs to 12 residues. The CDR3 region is CASSASTDTQYF. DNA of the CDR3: TGTGCCAGTTCCGCAAGCACAGATACGCAGTATTTT.

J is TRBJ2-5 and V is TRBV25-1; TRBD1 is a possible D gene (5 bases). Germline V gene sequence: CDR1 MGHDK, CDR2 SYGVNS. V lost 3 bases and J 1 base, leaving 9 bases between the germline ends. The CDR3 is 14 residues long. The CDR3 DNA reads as TGTGCCAGCAGTGATGCGACAGTCCAAGAGACCCAGTACTTC. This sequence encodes CASSDATVQETQYF.

The CDR3 protein is CASSEDGNNEQFF. Written as DNA, the CDR3 is TGTGCCAGCAGTGAAGACGGGAACAATGAGCAGTTCTTC. The chain couples TRBV6-1 to TRBJ2-1; possible D gene TRBD2, 5 bases. Germline V gives CDR1 MNHNS, CDR2 SASEGT. The CDR3 has 13 residues. Trimming stripped 1 base from V and 5 bases from J, with 6 bases between.

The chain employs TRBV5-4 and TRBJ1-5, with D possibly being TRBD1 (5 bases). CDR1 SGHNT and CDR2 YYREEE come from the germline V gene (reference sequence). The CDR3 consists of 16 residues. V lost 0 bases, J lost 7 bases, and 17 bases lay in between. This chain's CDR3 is CASSLVGPRDSQPQHF. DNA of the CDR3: TGTGCCAGCAGCTTGGTTGGCCCCAGGGATTCACAGCCCCAGCATTTT.

The CDR3 is CASSASGTANEKLFF. The CDR3 DNA follows: TGTGCCAGCAGCGCTTCCGGGACAGCTAATGAAAAACTGTTTTTT. This chain connects TRBV9 to TRBJ1-4; 7 nucleotides line up with TRBD1. Germline V gene data show CDR1 as SGDLS and CDR2 as YYNGEE. The CDR3 extends over 15 amino acids. V gave up 3 bases and J gave up 3 bases; unmatched junction bases: 5.

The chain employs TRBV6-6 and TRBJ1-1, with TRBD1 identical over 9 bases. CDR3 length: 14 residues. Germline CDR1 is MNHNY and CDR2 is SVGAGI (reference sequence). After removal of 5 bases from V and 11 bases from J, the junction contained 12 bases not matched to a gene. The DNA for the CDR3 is TGTGCCAGCAGTCTCCCCTCTGGACAGGGGCTGGCTTTCTTT. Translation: CASSLPSGQGLAFF.

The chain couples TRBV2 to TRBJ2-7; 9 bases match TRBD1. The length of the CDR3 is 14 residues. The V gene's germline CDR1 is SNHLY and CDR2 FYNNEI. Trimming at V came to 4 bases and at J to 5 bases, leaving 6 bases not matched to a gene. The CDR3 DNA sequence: TGTGCCAGCAGTGGGGACAGGGAGGGGGACGAGCAGTACTTC. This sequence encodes CASSGDREGDEQYF. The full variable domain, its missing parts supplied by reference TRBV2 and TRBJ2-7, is EPEVTQTPSHQVTQMGQEVILRCVPISNHLYFYWYRQILGQKVEFLVSFYNNEISEKSEIFDDQFSVERPDGSNFTLKIRSTKLEDSAMYFCASSGDREGDEQYFGPGTRLTVT.

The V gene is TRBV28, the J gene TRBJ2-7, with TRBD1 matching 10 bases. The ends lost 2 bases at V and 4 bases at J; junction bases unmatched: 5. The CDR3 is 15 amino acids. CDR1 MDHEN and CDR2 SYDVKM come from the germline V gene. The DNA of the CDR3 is TGTGCCAGCAGTTTAGCCGGGACAGGGGTTTACGAGCAGTACTTC. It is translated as CASSLAGTGVYEQYF.

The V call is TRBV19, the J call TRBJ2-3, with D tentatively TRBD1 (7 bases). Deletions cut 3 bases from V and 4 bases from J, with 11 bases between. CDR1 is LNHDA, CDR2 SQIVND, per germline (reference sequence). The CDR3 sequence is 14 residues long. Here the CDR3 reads CASSIPRGADTQYF. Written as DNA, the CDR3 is TGTGCCAGTAGTATTCCCAGGGGGGCAGATACGCAGTATTTT.

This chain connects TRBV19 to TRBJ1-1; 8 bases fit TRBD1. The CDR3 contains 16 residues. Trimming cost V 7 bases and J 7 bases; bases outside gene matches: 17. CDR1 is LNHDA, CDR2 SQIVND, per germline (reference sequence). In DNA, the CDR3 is TGTGCCAGTACCCCCCCCGGACAGGGCGCAAATTATGAAGCTTTCTTT. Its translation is CASTPPGQGANYEAFF.

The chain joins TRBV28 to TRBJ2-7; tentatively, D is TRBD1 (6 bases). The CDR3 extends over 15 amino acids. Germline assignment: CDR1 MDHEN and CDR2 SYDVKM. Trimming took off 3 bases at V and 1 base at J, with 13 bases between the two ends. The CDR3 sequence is CASSFDRNPSYEQYF. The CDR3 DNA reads TGTGCCAGCAGTTTTGACAGGAATCCGTCCTACGAGCAGTACTTC.

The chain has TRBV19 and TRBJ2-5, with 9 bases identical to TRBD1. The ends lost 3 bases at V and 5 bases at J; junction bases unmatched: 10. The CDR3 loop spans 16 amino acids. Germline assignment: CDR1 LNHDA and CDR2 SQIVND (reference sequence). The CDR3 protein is CASSISLQGAGETQYF. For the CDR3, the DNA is TGTGCCAGTAGTATCTCCCTACAGGGGGCCGGGGAGACCCAGTACTTC.

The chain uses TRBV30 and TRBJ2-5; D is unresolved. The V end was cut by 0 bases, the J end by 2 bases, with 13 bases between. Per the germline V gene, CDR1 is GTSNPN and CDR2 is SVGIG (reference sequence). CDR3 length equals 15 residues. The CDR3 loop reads CAWSVGLGRQETQYF. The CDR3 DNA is TGTGCCTGGAGTGTCGGTTTAGGCAGACAAGAGACCCAGTACTTC.

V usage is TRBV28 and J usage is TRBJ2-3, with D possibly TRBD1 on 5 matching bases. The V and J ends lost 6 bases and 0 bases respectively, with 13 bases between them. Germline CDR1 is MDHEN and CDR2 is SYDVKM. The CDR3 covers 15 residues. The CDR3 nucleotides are TGTGCCAGCAGATCAACAGGTACTAGCACAGATACGCAGTATTTT. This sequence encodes CASRSTGTSTDTQYF.

Here the CDR3 DNA reads TGTGCCAGCAGCTCTCCGACAGGAAACAGGGAGCAGTACTTC. This sequence encodes CASSSPTGNREQYF. This chain connects TRBV11-2 to TRBJ2-7; D perhaps matches TRBD1 (6 bases). Germline-derived CDR1 and CDR2 are SGHAT and FQNNGV. The CDR3 length is 14 residues. Trimming took 4 bases from V and 7 from J, leaving 17 bases between them. Variable domain in full (rest from reference TRBV11-2 and TRBJ2-7): EAGVAQSPRYKIIEKRQSVAFWCNPISGHATLYWYQQILGQGPKLLIQFQNNGVVDDSQLPKDRFSAERLKGVDSTLKIQPAKLEDSAVYLCASSSPTGNREQYFGPGTRLTVT.

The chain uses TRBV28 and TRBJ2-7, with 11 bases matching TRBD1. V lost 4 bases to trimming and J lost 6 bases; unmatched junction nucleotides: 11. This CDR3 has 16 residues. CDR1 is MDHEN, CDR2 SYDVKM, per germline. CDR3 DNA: TGTGCCAGCAGTTCCCGCGGACAGGGGGCGCCGTCCGAGCAGTACTTC. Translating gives CASSSRGQGAPSEQYF.

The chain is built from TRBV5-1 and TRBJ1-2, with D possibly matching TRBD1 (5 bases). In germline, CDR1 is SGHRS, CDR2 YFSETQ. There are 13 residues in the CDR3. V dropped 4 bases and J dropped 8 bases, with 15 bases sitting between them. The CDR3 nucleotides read TGCGCCAGCAGCCCCGGGGCCGAGGGCGGCTACACCTTC. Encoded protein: CASSPGAEGGYTF.

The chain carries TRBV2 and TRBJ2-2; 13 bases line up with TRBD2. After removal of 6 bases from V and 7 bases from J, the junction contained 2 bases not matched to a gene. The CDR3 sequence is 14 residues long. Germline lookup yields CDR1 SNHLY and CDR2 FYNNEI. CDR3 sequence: CASSGLAGVGELFF. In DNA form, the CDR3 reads TGTGCCAGCAGCGGACTAGCGGGAGTCGGGGAGCTGTTTTTT.

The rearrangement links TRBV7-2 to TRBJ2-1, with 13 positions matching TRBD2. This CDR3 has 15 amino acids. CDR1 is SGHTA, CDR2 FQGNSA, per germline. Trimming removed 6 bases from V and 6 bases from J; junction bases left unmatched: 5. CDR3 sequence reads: CASRAGLAGANEQFF. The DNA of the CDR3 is TGTGCCAGCAGGGCAGGACTAGCGGGAGCCAATGAGCAGTTCTTC.

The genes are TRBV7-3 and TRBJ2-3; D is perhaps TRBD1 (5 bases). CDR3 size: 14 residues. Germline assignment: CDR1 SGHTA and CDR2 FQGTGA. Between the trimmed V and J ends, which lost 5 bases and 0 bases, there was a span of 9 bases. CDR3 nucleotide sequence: TGTGCCAGCAGCCGGACAACTAGCACAGATACGCAGTATTTT. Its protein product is CASSRTTSTDTQYF.

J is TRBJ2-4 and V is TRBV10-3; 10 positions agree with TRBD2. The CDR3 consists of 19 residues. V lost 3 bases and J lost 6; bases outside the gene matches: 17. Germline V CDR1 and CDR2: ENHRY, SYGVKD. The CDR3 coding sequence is TGTGCCATCAGTGACCCCCCGGGACTAGCGCCCGAAGGGGCAAACATTCAGTACTTC. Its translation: CAISDPPGLAPEGANIQYF.

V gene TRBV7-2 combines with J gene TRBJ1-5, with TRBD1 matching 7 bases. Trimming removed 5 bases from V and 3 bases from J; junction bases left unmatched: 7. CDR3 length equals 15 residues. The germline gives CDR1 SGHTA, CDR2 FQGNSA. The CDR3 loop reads CASSETGTANQPQHF. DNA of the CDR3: TGTGCCAGCAGCGAGACCGGGACAGCCAATCAGCCCCAGCATTTT. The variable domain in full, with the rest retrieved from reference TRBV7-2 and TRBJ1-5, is GAGVSQSPSNKVTEKGKDVELRCDPISGHTALYWYRQSLGQGLEFLIYFQGNSAPDKSGLPSDRFSAERTGGSVSTLTIQRTQQEDSAVYLCASSETGTANQPQHFGDGTRLSIL.

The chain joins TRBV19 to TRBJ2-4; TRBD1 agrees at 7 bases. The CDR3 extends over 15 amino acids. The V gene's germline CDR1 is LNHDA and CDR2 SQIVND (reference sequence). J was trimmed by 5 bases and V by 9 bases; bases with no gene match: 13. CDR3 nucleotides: TGTGCCAGCTCGATCCGGTGGGGGACAGAAAACATTCAGTACTTC. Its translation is CASSIRWGTENIQYF.

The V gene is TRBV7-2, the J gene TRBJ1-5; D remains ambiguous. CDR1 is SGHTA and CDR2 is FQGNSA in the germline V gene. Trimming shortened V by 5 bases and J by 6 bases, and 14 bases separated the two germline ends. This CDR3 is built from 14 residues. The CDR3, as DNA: TGTGCCAGCAGCCCCTTAATGAGTCTTCAGCCCCAGCATTTT. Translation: CASSPLMSLQPQHF.

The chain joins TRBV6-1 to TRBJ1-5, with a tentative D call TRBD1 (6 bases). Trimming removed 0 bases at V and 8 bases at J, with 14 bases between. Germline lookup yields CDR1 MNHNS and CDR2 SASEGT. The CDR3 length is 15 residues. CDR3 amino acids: CASSEAGGGIKPQHF. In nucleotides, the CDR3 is TGTGCCAGCAGTGAAGCAGGGGGGGGCATTAAGCCCCAGCATTTT.

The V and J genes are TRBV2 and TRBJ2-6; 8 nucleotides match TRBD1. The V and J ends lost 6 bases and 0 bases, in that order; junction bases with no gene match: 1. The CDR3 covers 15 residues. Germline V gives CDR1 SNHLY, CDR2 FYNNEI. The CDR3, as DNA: TGTGCCAGCAGCGACAGGGGCTCTGGGGCCAACGTCCTGACTTTC. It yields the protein CASSDRGSGANVLTF. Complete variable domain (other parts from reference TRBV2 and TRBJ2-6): EPEVTQTPSHQVTQMGQEVILRCVPISNHLYFYWYRQILGQKVEFLVSFYNNEISEKSEIFDDQFSVERPDGSNFTLKIRSTKLEDSAMYFCASSDRGSGANVLTFGAGSRLTVL.

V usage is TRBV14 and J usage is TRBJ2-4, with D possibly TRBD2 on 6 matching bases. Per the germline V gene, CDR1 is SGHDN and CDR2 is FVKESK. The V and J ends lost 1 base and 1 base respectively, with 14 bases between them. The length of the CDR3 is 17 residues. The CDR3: CASSQGFSGVAKNIQYF. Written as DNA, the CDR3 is TGTGCCAGCAGCCAAGGATTCTCGGGAGTCGCCAAAAACATTCAGTACTTC.